The rows below give T cell receptor beta chains drawn from one sample of a study of blood T cell repertoires in COVID-19. Only in-frame clones appear in the TCRdb table, and some are missing; sequencing was by immunoSEQ multiplex PCR. The sample consists of over 200,000 clones, about 91% of them appearing once. Material: PBMCs or T cells enriched from blood (not recorded which). The receptors originated from a woman in her thirties or forties with acute COVID-19. CDR3s include the opening cysteine and the closing phenylalanine or tryptophan. The order of the fields is V gene, D gene, J gene, clone size, CDR3 DNA, CDR3 protein. D genes are given only for firm matches. Expanded clones get a size class; other rows say once, few or many, or leave the size out.

>TRBV11-3|TRBD1|TRBJ1-2|.
TGTGCCAGCAGCCCGGACAGGGGGCGAGGCTACACCTTC
CASSPDRGRGYTF
>TRBV30|TRBD2|TRBJ2-2|.
TGTGCCTGGGGGAGTAGCGGGGGGACTCTACGTGGCGGGGAGCTGTTTTTT
CAWGSSGGTLRGGELFF
>TRBV3-1/TRBV3-2|TRBD1|TRBJ1-2|.
TGTGCCAGCAGCAACAGGGGAGGCTACACCTTC
CASSNRGGYTF
>TRBV11-2|TRBD1|TRBJ2-5|.
TGTGCCAGCAGCCCAGCTGGACAGGGACAAGAGACCCAGTACTTC
CASSPAGQGQETQYF
>TRBV9|TRBD1|TRBJ1-3|once
TGTGCCAGCAGCGCTAGGACAGGGTGGGACACCATATATTTT
CASSARTGWDTIYF
>TRBV21-1|.|TRBJ2-5|many
TGTGCCAGCAGCAAACTCGACCAAGAGACCCAGTACTTC
CASSKLDQETQYF
>TRBV4-1|.|TRBJ2-5|.
TGCGCCAGCAGCCAAGCAGGGTTAGAGACCCAGTACTTC
CASSQAGLETQYF
>TRBV7-2|.|TRBJ2-1|.
TGTGCCAGCAGCATAGCGGTCACAGACCCCAATGAGCAGTTCTTC
CASSIAVTDPNEQFF
>TRBV28|TRBD1|TRBJ1-5|.
TGTGCCAGCAGTTTACAGACAGGGAGTAGCAATCAGCCCCAGCATTTT
CASSLQTGSSNQPQHF
>TRBV19|TRBD1|TRBJ2-5|.
TGTGCCAGTAGTATTAGGGGGCATGAGCAAGAGACCCAGTACTTC
CASSIRGHEQETQYF
>TRBV6-1|.|TRBJ1-2|.
TGTGCCAGCAGTGAAGCCCTGGGCAGGGTCGGCTATGGCTACACCTTC
CASSEALGRVGYGYTF
>TRBV5-4|TRBD2|TRBJ2-2|.
TGTGCCAGCAGCTTGGAGGGGACTAGGGCGGTGATCGGGGAGCTGTTTTTT
CASSLEGTRAVIGELFF
>TRBV7-2|TRBD1|TRBJ1-1|.
TGTGCCAGCAGCTTAGAGGCCAGGGGGCGGACTGAAGCTTTCTTT
CASSLEARGRTEAFF
>TRBV6-5|.|TRBJ1-3|once
TGTGCCAGCAGTTACGGAGCCGCGTTCTCTGGAAACACCATATATTTT
CASSYGAAFSGNTIYF
>TRBV7-9|.|TRBJ2-4|.
TGTGCCAGCAGCTCCCGGGACACCCTAGCCAAAAACATTCAGTACTTC
CASSSRDTLAKNIQYF
>TRBV11-2|.|TRBJ2-7|.
TGTGCCAGCAGCTTAGAGTTAGGGGGTTCCTACGAGCAGTACTTC
CASSLELGGSYEQYF
>TRBV12-3/TRBV12-4|.|TRBJ2-2|.
TGTGCCAGCAGTTTTAGATTCACCGGGGAGCTGTTTTTT
CASSFRFTGELFF
>TRBV11-3|TRBD2|TRBJ2-3|few
TGTGCCAGCAGCGCCACTAGCGGGAGTTGGGATACGCAGTATTTT
CASSATSGSWDTQYF
>TRBV4-3|.|TRBJ2-7|.
TGCGCCAGCAGCCAAGCCCCCGGGTTCGAGCAGTACTTC
CASSQAPGFEQYF
>TRBV6-5|TRBD1|TRBJ2-3|.
TGTGCCAGTTCCTCCACAGGGGGAAATCCAGATACGCAGTATTTT
CASSSTGGNPDTQYF
>TRBV4-3|.|TRBJ2-4|.
TGCGCCAGCAGCCAAGACCAGCATCGGGGCATTCAGTACTTC
CASSQDQHRGIQYF
>TRBV24-1|.|TRBJ2-3|.
TGTGCCACTGGGGGGGCGGCAGATACGCAGTATTTT
CATGGAADTQYF
>TRBV4-3|TRBD2|TRBJ2-5|.
TGCGCCAGCAGCCCTGTTTGGCGGGGGAAGGGTGAGACCCAGTACTTC
CASSPVWRGKGETQYF
>TRBV5-8|.|TRBJ2-1|.
TGTGCCAGCAGCTTGGAACAGGGCCGATACAATGAGCAGTTCTTC
CASSLEQGRYNEQFF
>TRBV6-5|TRBD2|TRBJ2-1|.
TGTGCCAGCAGTTACGGGCTAGCGGCGTTGAATGAGCAGTTCTTC
CASSYGLAALNEQFF
>TRBV19|.|TRBJ1-2|.
TGTGCCAGTAGTAGACACGTTAACTATGGCTACACCTTC
CASSRHVNYGYTF
>TRBV5-1|.|TRBJ1-6|.
TGCGCCAGCAGCTTGACTGCCTATTCACCCCTCCACTTT
CASSLTAYSPLHF
>TRBV7-9|TRBD1|TRBJ1-2|.
TGTGCCAGCAGCCGGACAGGGCTATTCTATGGCTACACCTTC
CASSRTGLFYGYTF